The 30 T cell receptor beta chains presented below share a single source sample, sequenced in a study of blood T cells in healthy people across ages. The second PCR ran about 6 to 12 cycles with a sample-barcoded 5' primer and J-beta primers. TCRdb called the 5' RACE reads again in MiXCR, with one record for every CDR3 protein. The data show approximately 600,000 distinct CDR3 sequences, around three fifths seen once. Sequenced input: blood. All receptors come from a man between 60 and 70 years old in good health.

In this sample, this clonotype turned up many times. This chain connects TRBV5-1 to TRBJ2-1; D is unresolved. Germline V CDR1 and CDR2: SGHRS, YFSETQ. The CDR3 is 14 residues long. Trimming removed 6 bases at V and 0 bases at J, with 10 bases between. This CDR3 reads CASKDGSSYNEQFF. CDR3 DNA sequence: TGCGCCAGCAAGGACGGTAGCTCCTACAATGAGCAGTTCTTC.

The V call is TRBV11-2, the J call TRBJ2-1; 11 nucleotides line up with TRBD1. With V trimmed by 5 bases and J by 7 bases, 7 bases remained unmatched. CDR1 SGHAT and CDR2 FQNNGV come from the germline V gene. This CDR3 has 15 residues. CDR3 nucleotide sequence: TGTGCCAGCAGCCCCGGACAGGGGGCTACGAATGAGCAGTTCTTC. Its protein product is CASSPGQGATNEQFF.

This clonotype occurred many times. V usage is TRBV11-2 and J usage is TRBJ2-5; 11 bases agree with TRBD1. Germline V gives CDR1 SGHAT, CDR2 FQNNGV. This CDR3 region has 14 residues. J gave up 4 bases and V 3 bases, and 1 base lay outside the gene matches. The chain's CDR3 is CASSLGTGGETQYF. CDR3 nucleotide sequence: TGTGCCAGCAGCTTGGGGACAGGGGGAGAGACCCAGTACTTC.

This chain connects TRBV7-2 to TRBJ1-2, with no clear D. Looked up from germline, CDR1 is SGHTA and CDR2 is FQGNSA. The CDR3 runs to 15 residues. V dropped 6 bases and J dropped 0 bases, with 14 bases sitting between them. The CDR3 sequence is CASRAGPTANYGYTF. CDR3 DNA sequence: TGTGCCAGCAGAGCGGGCCCGACCGCTAACTATGGCTACACCTTC.

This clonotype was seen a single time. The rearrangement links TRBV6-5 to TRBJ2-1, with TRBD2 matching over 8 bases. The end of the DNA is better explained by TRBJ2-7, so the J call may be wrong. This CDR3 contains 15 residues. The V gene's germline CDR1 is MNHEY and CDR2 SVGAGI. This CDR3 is CASRIFSGTYNEQYF. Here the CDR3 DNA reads TGTGCCAGCAGGATTTTTAGCGGGACCTACAATGAGCAGTACTTC.

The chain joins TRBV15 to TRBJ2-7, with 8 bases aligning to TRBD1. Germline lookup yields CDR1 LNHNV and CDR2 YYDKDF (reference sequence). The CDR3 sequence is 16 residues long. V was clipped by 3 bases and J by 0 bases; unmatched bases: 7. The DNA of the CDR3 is TGTGCCACCAGCAGGTTCGGACAGGGAATCTCCTACGAGCAGTACTTC. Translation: CATSRFGQGISYEQYF.

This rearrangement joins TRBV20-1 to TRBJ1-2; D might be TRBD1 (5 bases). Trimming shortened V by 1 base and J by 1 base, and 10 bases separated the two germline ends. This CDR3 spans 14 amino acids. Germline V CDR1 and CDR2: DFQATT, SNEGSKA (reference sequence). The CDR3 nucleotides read TGCAGTGCTAGAGCGCCAGGGATTAACTATGGCTACACCTTC. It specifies CSARAPGINYGYTF.

Here the CDR3 DNA reads TGCAGTGCCGTTGGTAGCAGGGGGCAAGAGACCCAGTACTTC. It yields the protein CSAVGSRGQETQYF. The chain combines TRBV20-1 with TRBJ2-5, with 7 bases lining up with TRBD1. There are 14 residues in the CDR3. Germline CDR1 reads DFQATT; CDR2 reads SNEGSKA (reference sequence). V was pared by 6 bases and J by 2 bases, with 9 bases of the junction left unmatched.

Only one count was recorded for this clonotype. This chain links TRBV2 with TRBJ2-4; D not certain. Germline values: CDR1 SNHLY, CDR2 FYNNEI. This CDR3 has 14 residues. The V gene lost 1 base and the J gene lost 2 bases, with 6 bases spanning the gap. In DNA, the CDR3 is TGTGCCAGCAGTGAAGGCAGGACCAAAAACATTCAGTACTTC. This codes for CASSEGRTKNIQYF.

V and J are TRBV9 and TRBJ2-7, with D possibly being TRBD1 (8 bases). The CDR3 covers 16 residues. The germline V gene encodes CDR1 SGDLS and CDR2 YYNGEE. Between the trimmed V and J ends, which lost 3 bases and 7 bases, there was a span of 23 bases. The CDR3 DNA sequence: TGTGCCAGCAGCGAGGCGGGGGACAGGTTGGGGAATGAGCAGTACTTC. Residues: CASSEAGDRLGNEQYF.

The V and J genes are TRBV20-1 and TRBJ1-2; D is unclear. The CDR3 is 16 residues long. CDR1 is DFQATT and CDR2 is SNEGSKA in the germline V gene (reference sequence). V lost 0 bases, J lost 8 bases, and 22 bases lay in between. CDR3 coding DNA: TGCAGTGCTAGAGATCAGGTTGCAGTCCGGAGTCGGGGCTACACCTTC. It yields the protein CSARDQVAVRSRGYTF.

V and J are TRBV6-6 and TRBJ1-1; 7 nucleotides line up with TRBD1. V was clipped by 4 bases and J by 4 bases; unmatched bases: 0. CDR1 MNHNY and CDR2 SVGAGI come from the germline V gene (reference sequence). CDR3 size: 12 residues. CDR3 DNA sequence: TGTGCCAGCAGTTGGGACAGCACTGAAGCTTTCTTT. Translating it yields CASSWDSTEAFF.

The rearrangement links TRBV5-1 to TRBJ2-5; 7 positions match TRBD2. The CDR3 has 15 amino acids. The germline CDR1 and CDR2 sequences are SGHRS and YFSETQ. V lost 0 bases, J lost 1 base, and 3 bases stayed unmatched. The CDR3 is CASSLGTRAQETQYF. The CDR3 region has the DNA TGCGCCAGCAGCTTGGGGACTAGGGCCCAAGAGACCCAGTACTTC.

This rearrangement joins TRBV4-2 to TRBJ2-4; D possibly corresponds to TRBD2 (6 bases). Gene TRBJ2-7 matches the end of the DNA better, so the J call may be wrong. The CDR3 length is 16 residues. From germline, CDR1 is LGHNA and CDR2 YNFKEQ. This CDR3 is CASSLDLRGGPYEQYF. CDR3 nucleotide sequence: TGTGCCAGCAGCTTGGATCTGCGGGGAGGCCCATACGAGCAGTACTTC.

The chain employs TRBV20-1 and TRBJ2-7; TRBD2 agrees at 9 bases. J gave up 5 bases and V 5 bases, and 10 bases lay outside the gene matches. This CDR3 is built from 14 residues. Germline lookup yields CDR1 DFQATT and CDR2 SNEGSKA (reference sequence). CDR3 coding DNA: TGCAGTGCTCTGCTCAAGCGGGGGGTGGACGAGCAGTACTTC. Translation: CSALLKRGVDEQYF.

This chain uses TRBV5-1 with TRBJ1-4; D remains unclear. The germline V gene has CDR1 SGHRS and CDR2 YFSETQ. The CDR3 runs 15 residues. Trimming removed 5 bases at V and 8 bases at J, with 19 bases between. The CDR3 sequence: CASRPDGKMDEKLFF. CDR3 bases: TGCGCCAGCAGACCGGACGGAAAGATGGACGAAAAACTGTTTTTT.

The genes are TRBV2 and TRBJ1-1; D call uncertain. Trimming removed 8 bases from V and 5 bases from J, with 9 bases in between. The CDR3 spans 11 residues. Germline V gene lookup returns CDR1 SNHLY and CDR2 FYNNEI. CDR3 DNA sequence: TGTGCCAGCGCTATTTGGACTGAAGCTTTCTTT. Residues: CASAIWTEAFF. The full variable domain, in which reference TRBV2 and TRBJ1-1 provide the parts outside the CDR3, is EPEVTQTPSHQVTQMGQEVILRCVPISNHLYFYWYRQILGQKVEFLVSFYNNEISEKSEIFDDQFSVERPDGSNFTLKIRSTKLEDSAMYFCASAIWTEAFFGQGTRLTVV.

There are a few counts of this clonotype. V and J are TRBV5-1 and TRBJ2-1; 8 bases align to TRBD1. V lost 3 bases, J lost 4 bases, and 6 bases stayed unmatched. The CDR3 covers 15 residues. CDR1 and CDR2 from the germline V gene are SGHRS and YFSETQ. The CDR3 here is CASSSTGAQYNEQFF. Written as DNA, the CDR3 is TGCGCCAGCAGCTCGACAGGGGCCCAATACAATGAGCAGTTCTTC.

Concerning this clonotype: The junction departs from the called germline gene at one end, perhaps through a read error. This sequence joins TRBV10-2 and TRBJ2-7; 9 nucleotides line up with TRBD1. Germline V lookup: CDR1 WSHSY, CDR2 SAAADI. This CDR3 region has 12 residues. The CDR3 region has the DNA TGCGCCAGCAGATGGACAGGGGACGAGAAGTACTTC. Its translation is CASRWTGDEKYF.

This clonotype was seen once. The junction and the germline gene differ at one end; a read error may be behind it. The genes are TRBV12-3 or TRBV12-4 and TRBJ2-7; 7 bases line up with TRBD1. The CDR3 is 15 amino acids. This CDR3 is CANSPAHGQVYEQYF. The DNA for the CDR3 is TGTGCCAACAGTCCAGCACACGGACAGGTCTACGAGCAGTACTTC.

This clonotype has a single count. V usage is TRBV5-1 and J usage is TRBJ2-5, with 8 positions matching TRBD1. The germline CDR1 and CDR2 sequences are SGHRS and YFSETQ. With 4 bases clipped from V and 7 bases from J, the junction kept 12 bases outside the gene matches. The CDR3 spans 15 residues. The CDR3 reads CASSTTGGLLGTQYF. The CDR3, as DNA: TGCGCCAGCAGCACCACAGGGGGACTTCTGGGGACCCAGTACTTC.

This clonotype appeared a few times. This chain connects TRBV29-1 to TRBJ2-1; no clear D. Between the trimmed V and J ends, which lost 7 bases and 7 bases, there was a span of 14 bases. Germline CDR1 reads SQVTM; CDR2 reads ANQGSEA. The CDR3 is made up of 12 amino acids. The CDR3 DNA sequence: TGCAGCGCCGCAAGGGCTTCGAATGAGCAGTTCTTC. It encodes CSAARASNEQFF.

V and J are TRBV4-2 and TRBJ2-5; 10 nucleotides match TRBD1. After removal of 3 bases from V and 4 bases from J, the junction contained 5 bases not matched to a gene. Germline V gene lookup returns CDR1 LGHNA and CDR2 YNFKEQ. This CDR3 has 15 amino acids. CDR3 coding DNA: TGTGCCAGCAGCCATCAGGACAGGGGGAGAGAGACCCAGTACTTC. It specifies CASSHQDRGRETQYF.

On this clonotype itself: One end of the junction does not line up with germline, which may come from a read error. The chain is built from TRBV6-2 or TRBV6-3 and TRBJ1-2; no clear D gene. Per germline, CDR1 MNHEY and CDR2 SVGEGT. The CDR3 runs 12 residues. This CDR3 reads CASSWGDSGYTF. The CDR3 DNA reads TGCGCCAGCAGTTGGGGTGATTCCGGCTACACCTTC.

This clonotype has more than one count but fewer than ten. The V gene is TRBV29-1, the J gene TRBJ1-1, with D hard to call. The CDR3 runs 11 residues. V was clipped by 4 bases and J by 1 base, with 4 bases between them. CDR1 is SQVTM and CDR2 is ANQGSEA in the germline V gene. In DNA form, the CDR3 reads TGCAGCGTTGTGGGGAACACTGAAGCTTTCTTT. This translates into CSVVGNTEAFF.

CDR3 loop: CASSLAGGPWETQYF. In nucleotides, the CDR3 is TGTGCCAGCAGTTTAGCGGGGGGGCCGTGGGAGACCCAGTACTTC. This rearrangement joins TRBV6-2 or TRBV6-3 to TRBJ2-7; the match to TRBD2 covers 11 bases. The J call may be mistaken, given a closer DNA end match to TRBJ2-5. The CDR3 contains 15 residues. Germline V lookup: CDR1 MNHEY, CDR2 SVGEGT.

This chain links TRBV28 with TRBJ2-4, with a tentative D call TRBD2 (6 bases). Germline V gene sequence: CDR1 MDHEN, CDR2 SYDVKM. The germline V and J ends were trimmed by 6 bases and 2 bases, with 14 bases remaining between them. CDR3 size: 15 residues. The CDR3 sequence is CASSSGGVSKNIQYF. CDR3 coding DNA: TGTGCCAGCAGCTCCGGAGGGGTATCCAAAAACATTCAGTACTTC. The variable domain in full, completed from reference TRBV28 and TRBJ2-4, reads DVKVTQSSRYLVKRTGEKVFLECVQDMDHENMFWYRQDPGLGLRLIYFSYDVKMKEKGDIPEGYSVSREKKERFSLILESASTNQTSMYLCASSSGGVSKNIQYFGAGTRLSVL.

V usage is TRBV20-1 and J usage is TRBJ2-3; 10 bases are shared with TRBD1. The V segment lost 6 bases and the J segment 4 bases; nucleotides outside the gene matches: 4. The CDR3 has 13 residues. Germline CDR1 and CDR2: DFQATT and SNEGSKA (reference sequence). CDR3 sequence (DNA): TGCAGTGCCCGGGACAGGGGCCCAGATACGCAGTATTTT. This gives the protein CSARDRGPDTQYF.

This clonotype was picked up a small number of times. The CDR3 spells CASSLGSIREQFF. CDR3 DNA sequence: TGTGCCAGCAGCCTAGGTAGTATAAGGGAGCAGTTCTTC. The V gene is TRBV7-2, the J gene TRBJ2-1; D remains unclear. This CDR3 comprises 13 residues. V gave up 5 bases and J gave up 10 bases, with 15 bases separating them. Germline CDR1 is SGHTA and CDR2 is FQGNSA.

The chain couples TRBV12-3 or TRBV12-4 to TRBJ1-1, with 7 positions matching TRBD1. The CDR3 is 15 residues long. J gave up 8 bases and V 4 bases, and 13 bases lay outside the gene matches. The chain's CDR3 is CASSSRGQPILEAFF. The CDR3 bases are TGTGCCAGCAGTTCCCGGGGACAGCCGATCCTAGAAGCTTTCTTT.